These 16 T cell receptor beta chains share one sample of origin, sequenced in a study of graft-versus-host responses after intestinal transplantation. Their antigen targets remain unknown. The table came from immunoSEQ multiplex PCR; TCRdb's copy has only in-frame clones and leaves some out. The sample lists tens of thousands of clones, around 91% occurring once. Sequencing used unstimulated CD4+ T cells sorted from spleen or lymph node cells, obtained before intestinal transplant. The receptor source for this set is a human donor who received an intestinal transplant.

This sequence joins TRBV6-1 and TRBJ1-2; 8 bases map to TRBD1. Per germline, CDR1 MNHNS and CDR2 SASEGT. V lost 3 bases to trimming and J lost 5 bases; unmatched junction nucleotides: 8. This CDR3 is 15 amino acids long. CDR3 nucleotide sequence: TGTGCCAGCAGTGAGATCGGGACAGGTTCGTATGGCTACACCTTC. Its translation: CASSEIGTGSYGYTF.

The chain is built from TRBV11-3 and TRBJ1-4, with a weak D call TRBD1 (6 bases). Trimming took 1 base from V and 5 from J, leaving 8 bases between them. CDR3 length: 14 residues. Germline V gene sequence: CDR1 SGHNT, CDR2 YENEEA. The CDR3 DNA reads as TGTGCCAGCAGCTTAGTTGGGGGCAATGAAAAACTGTTTTTT. The encoded protein is CASSLVGGNEKLFF.

The chain recombines TRBV7-2 with TRBJ1-1, with D uncertain. V dropped 1 base and J dropped 1 base, with 10 bases sitting between them. The CDR3 extends over 15 amino acids. Germline CDR1 and CDR2: SGHTA and FQGNSA. The CDR3 region has the DNA TGTGCCAGCAGCTTAGTCCCACGGGGGAACACTGAAGCTTTCTTT. This translates into CASSLVPRGNTEAFF.

The chain is built from TRBV2 and TRBJ1-1, with D hard to call. The CDR3 totals 12 residues. CDR1 SNHLY and CDR2 FYNNEI come from the germline V gene. The V and J ends lost 8 bases and 0 bases respectively, with 7 bases between them. Here the CDR3 reads CASRVLNTEAFF. The CDR3 nucleotides are TGTGCCAGCCGGGTATTGAACACTGAAGCTTTCTTT.

This chain uses TRBV7-9 with TRBJ2-5; 11 bases agree with TRBD1. With 1 base clipped from V and 4 bases from J, the junction kept 2 bases outside the gene matches. Germline V gives CDR1 SEHNR, CDR2 FQNEAQ (reference sequence). CDR3 size: 15 residues. CDR3 region: CASSLGTGGSETQYF. CDR3 bases: TGTGCCAGCAGCTTAGGGACAGGGGGCTCAGAGACCCAGTACTTC.

The rearrangement joins TRBV7-9 to TRBJ2-1; D gene uncertain. V was pared by 6 bases and J by 9 bases, with 15 bases between. CDR3 length equals 13 residues. Germline CDR1 and CDR2: SEHNR and FQNEAQ (reference sequence). The CDR3 nucleotides read TGTGCCAGCAGTCCTATTCGGGTCTTTGAGCAGTTCTTC. It translates to CASSPIRVFEQFF. Together with reference TRBV7-9 and TRBJ2-1, the CDR3 gives the full variable domain: DTGVSQNPRHKITKRGQNVTFRCDPISEHNRLYWYRQTLGQGPEFLTYFQNEAQLEKSRLLSDRFSAERPKGSFSTLEIQRTEQGDSAMYLCASSPIRVFEQFFGPGTRLTVL.

This chain uses TRBV5-1 with TRBJ1-2; 11 bases are a match to TRBD1. The ends lost 2 bases at V and 7 bases at J; junction bases unmatched: 4. The CDR3 has 14 amino acids. Germline V gene data show CDR1 as SGHRS and CDR2 as YFSETQ. The DNA for the CDR3 is TGCGCCAGCAGCTTCGGACAGGGGGCGCCTGGCTACACCTTC. Translation: CASSFGQGAPGYTF.

The chain has TRBV27 and TRBJ2-1, with D perhaps matching TRBD1 (5 bases). This CDR3 comprises 15 residues. CDR1 is MNHEY and CDR2 is SMNVEV in the germline V gene (reference sequence). Trimming removed 5 bases at V and 8 bases at J, with 19 bases between. CDR3 bases: TGTGCCAGCAGTCCTCTGGGGCAGGGATTCCATGAGCAGTTCTTC. Amino acids: CASSPLGQGFHEQFF.

The chain couples TRBV23-1 to TRBJ1-4, with unresolved D. TRBV23-1 qualifies as an ORF whose function is uncertain. The CDR3 is 15 amino acids. Between the trimmed V and J ends, which lost 0 bases and 5 bases, there was a span of 10 bases. The CDR3 region has the DNA TGCGCCAGCAGTCAATCGAACAGCAGAAATGAAAAACTGTTTTTT. It encodes CASSQSNSRNEKLFF.

The chain employs TRBV4-1 and TRBJ2-7, with D tentatively TRBD1 (5 bases). Trimming removed 0 bases at V and 5 bases at J, with 20 bases between. The germline V gene encodes CDR1 MGHRA and CDR2 YSYEKL. This CDR3 is 17 amino acids long. The CDR3 nucleotides are TGCGCCAGCAGCCAAGAATTATTCGCGACAGAGTCGAACGAGCAGTACTTC. This translates into CASSQELFATESNEQYF.

V gene TRBV19 combines with J gene TRBJ1-5; 7 positions agree with TRBD1. Trimming cost V 7 bases and J 0 bases; bases outside gene matches: 3. The germline V gene has CDR1 LNHDA and CDR2 SQIVND (reference sequence). The CDR3 extends over 14 amino acids. The CDR3 coding sequence is TGTGCCAGTAAGGGGACAGCTAGCAATCAGCCCCAGCATTTT. Translation gives CASKGTASNQPQHF.

This CDR3 reads CASSTNKRAYEQYF. CDR3 coding DNA: TGTGCCAGCAGCACGAACAAGAGGGCCTACGAGCAGTACTTC. The rearrangement links TRBV21-1 to TRBJ2-7; the tabulated D call, TRBD2, remains unverified against the DNA. TRBV21-1 is a recognized pseudogene. This CDR3 region has 14 residues.

J is TRBJ1-4 and V is TRBV6-5; 7 nucleotides agree with TRBD1. The CDR3 spans 14 residues. Germline lookup yields CDR1 MNHEY and CDR2 SVGAGI. V was pared by 6 bases and J by 4 bases, with 5 bases of the junction left unmatched. The CDR3: CASSRDSLNEKLFF. As DNA, the CDR3 is TGTGCCAGCAGCAGGGACAGTCTTAATGAAAAACTGTTTTTT.

This clone has only a few counts. The chain has TRBV5-6 and TRBJ1-2; perhaps TRBD1 as D (6 bases). CDR1 SGHDT and CDR2 YYEEEE come from the germline V gene. V lost 1 base to trimming and J lost 3 bases, with 10 bases between them. This CDR3 has 14 amino acids. The CDR3 protein is CASSLRGLDYGYTF. Written as DNA, the CDR3 is TGTGCCAGCAGCTTGAGGGGGTTGGACTATGGCTACACCTTC.

This clone was counted once. The chain combines TRBV9 with TRBJ2-5, with 8 bases lining up with TRBD2. This CDR3 spans 15 amino acids. The V gene end was trimmed by 2 bases and the J gene end by 0 bases; junction bases not matched to a gene: 3. The V gene's germline CDR1 is SGDLS and CDR2 YYNGEE. The DNA for the CDR3 is TGTGCCAGCAGCGTCAACGGGGGGGACCAAGAGACCCAGTACTTC. It encodes CASSVNGGDQETQYF. The full variable domain, its missing parts supplied by reference TRBV9 and TRBJ2-5, is DSGVTQTPKHLITATGQRVTLRCSPRSGDLSVYWYQQSLDQGLQFLIQYYNGEERAKGNILERFSAQQFPDLHSELNLSSLELGDSALYFCASSVNGGDQETQYFGPGTRLLVL.

This chain links TRBV15 with TRBJ2-7; D possibly corresponds to TRBD1 (7 bases). The CDR3 is made up of 14 amino acids. V shed 1 base and J shed 5 bases, with 12 bases lying between them. Germline V gene lookup returns CDR1 LNHNV and CDR2 YYDKDF (reference sequence). The CDR3 DNA reads as TGTGCCACCAGCAGAGCCCAGGGGGGTGACGAGCAGTACTTC. Translated, it gives CATSRAQGGDEQYF.